The clone carrying this T cell receptor beta chain has a handful of counts. What it binds is not known. Noted time point: week 47, end of study. Doses of 300 ug of mutant IDH1 20-mer peptide were given with topical imiquimod. The data are from a study of a mutant IDH1 vaccine in newly diagnosed glioma. Looking at the study overall: Once 4-6 weeks had passed after radiotherapy alone, vaccination started, or it started with temozolomide cycles. Beforehand, treatment had been radiotherapy, temozolomide, or both; the majority received both.

Generated by immunoSEQ multiplex PCR, the TCRdb table keeps only in-frame clones and is missing some. The sample carries over 75,000 clones, over 75% recorded once. CDR1 and CDR2 (germline): SQVTM, ANQGSEA. Trimming stripped 4 bases from V and 1 base from J, with 7 bases between. This CDR3 is 12 amino acids long. This TCR was recovered from a middle-aged man with glioma. V is TRBV29-1 and J is TRBJ1-1, with D unclear. Source: PBMCs, taken from a glioma patient whose treatment included an IDH1 peptide vaccine. CDR3 residues: CSVGAWNTEAFF. CDR3 nucleotides: TGCAGCGTTGGTGCCTGGAACACTGAAGCTTTCTTT. The full variable domain, its missing parts supplied by reference TRBV29-1 and TRBJ1-1, is SAVISQKPSRDICQRGTSLTIQCQVDSQVTMMFWYRQQPGQSLTLIATANQGSEATYESGFVIDKFPISRPNLTFSTLTVSNMSPEDSSIYLCSVGAWNTEAFFGQGTRLTVV.